This T cell receptor beta chain was captured in a study of T cell repertoires in cytomegalovirus infection. V lost 0 bases and J lost 5, with 16 bases in between. Germline CDR1 and CDR2: DFQATT and SNEGSKA (reference sequence). CDR3 length: 15 amino acids. MiXCR, run by TCRdb on the reads, gives a single entry per CDR3 protein. The repertoire holds 250,000 or so distinct CDR3 sequences, with over 15% as singletons. This clonotype was observed a handful of times. This clonotype was sampled from a human donor in good health (CMV status not recorded). Some clones in this sample may be carry-over from other donors' samples. The chain recombines TRBV20-1 with TRBJ1-2; possible D gene TRBD1, 6 bases. Sample: CD8+ T cells from PBMCs. In DNA form, the CDR3 reads TGCAGTGCTAGAGAAGTCAGGACAGATTTTTATGGCTACACCTTC. The encoded protein is CSAREVRTDFYGYTF.